The clone carrying this T cell receptor beta chain occurred a few times. Its specificity is unknown. Other DNA sequences within the sample encode an identical CDR3. The protocol was immunoSEQ multiplex PCR, while the TCRdb copy is restricted to in-frame clones and leaves out a portion. The sample includes 2 million to 2.5 million clones, nearly 97% seen only once; the top ten take 0.1% to 0.15%. The germline CDR1 and CDR2 sequences are GTSNPN and SVGIG (reference sequence). This CDR3 has 11 residues. With V trimmed by 8 bases and J by 4 bases, 4 bases remained unmatched. This record comes from a study of shared clonotypes between healthy human individuals. Study-wide findings and caveats: Genetic and exposure-history diversity was limited by the small donor number. Inspection by rarefaction showed sorted-subset sequencing to be incomplete despite large depth.

Source material: naive CD4+ T cells sorted from blood. Subset given: CD45RA+ positively selected. This chain links TRBV30 with TRBJ2-7, with 8 bases aligning to TRBD2. This sequence was found in a man in his late teens or twenties in good health. CDR3 region: CALTGGYEQYF. The CDR3 bases are TGTGCCCTGACGGGAGGGTACGAGCAGTACTTC.